A selection of T cell receptor beta chains follows, all from one sample in a study of blood T cell repertoires in COVID-19. TCRdb keeps only in-frame clones here, not all; method: immunoSEQ multiplex PCR. The repertoire holds approximately 240,000 clones, with roughly 87% as singletons. Material for sequencing was PBMCs or T cells enriched from blood (not recorded which). The receptors here all came from a woman aged 25 to 39 with acute COVID-19. CDR3s include the opening cysteine and the closing phenylalanine or tryptophan. D genes are given only for firm matches. Rows may omit the clone size; those that give it use once, few, many or a size class.

TRBD1	TRBV6-1	NA	TRBJ1-6	CASSGRTGGDPYNSPLHF	TGTGCCAGCAGTGGACGTACAGGGGGCGACCCTTATAATTCACCCCTCCACTTT
TRBD2	TRBV5-1	NA	TRBJ2-2	CASSPPGVAGVTGELFF	TGCGCCAGCAGCCCTCCGGGAGTAGCGGGAGTCACCGGGGAGCTGTTTTTT
TRBD1	TRBV5-1	NA	TRBJ1-1	CASSLTGQGYMNTEAFF	TGCGCCAGCAGCTTGACCGGACAGGGGTACATGAACACTGAAGCTTTCTTT
TRBD2	TRBV7-8	NA	TRBJ2-3	CASSLILSGSSADTQYF	TGTGCCAGCAGCTTAATTTTGAGCGGGAGTTCGGCAGATACGCAGTATTTT
TRBD2	TRBV28	NA	TRBJ2-7	CASSFQTSGGAYEQYF	TGTGCCAGCAGTTTCCAAACTAGCGGGGGGGCATACGAGCAGTACTTC
TRBD1	TRBV4-1	NA	TRBJ2-2	CASSQEGTGTATGELFF	TGCGCCAGCAGCCAAGAGGGAACCGGGACAGCCACCGGGGAGCTGTTTTTT
TRBD2	TRBV12-3/TRBV12-4	NA	TRBJ2-7	CASSFSGKYEQYF	TGTGCCAGCAGTTTTAGCGGGAAGTACGAGCAGTACTTC
TRBD2	TRBV7-2	NA	TRBJ2-1	CASSLDAAGGLNEQFF	TGTGCCAGCAGCTTAGATGCAGCGGGGGGGCTCAATGAGCAGTTCTTC
NA	TRBV3-1/TRBV3-2	NA	TRBJ2-3	CASSQLASGTDTQYF	TGTGCCAGCAGCCAACTAGCCTCCGGCACAGATACGCAGTATTTT
TRBD1	TRBV7-3	once	TRBJ2-7	CASSPRQGAFHEQYF	TGTGCCAGCAGCCCTAGACAGGGGGCGTTCCACGAGCAGTACTTC
NA	TRBV6-5	once	TRBJ1-2	CATSGILNYGYTF	TGTGCCACTTCCGGGATCCTTAACTATGGCTACACCTTC
TRBD2	TRBV27	NA	TRBJ2-3	CASSLGAGGPYTQYF	TGTGCCAGCAGTTTAGGGGCGGGAGGGCCGTATACGCAGTATTTT
NA	TRBV28	NA	TRBJ2-5	CASSGSLETQYF	TGTGCCAGCTCAGGCTCTTTAGAGACCCAGTACTTC
NA	TRBV6-5	few	TRBJ1-6	CASSYSRRGYNSPLHF	TGTGCCAGCAGTTACTCGAGAAGGGGGTATAATTCACCCCTCCACTTT
TRBD1	TRBV30	NA	TRBJ1-2	CAWKGSGTGDGYTF	TGTGCCTGGAAAGGTAGCGGGACAGGGGATGGCTACACCTTC
NA	TRBV7-9	NA	TRBJ1-1	CASRKTDEAFF	TGTGCCAGCAGGAAGACAGATGAAGCTTTCTTT
TRBD1	TRBV6-2/TRBV6-3	NA	TRBJ1-4	CASSDPPGQLTEKLFF	TGTGCCAGCAGCGACCCTCCGGGACAGCTTACTGAAAAACTGTTTTTT
NA	TRBV4-3	NA	TRBJ2-2	CASSQRQVETGELFF	TGCGCCAGCAGCCAAAGACAGGTGGAAACCGGGGAGCTGTTTTTT
TRBD1	TRBV20-1	NA	TRBJ1-2	CSASPFTGVHGYTF	TGCAGTGCTAGTCCCTTCACAGGGGTGCATGGCTACACCTTC
NA	TRBV5-4	once	TRBJ2-2	CASSLVGGGDAGELFF	TGTGCCAGCAGCTTGGTGGGCGGGGGCGATGCCGGGGAGCTGTTTTTT
TRBD1	TRBV28	NA	TRBJ1-4	CASSRQGGEKLFF	TGTGCCAGCAGCCGACAGGGCGGAGAAAAACTGTTTTTT
TRBD2	TRBV7-2	NA	TRBJ2-1	CASSSPRGAYNEQFF	TGTGCCAGCAGCTCTCCCCGGGGGGCCTACAATGAGCAGTTCTTC
NA	TRBV12-1	few	TRBJ2-1	CASSFVPPLATVWNNRVEQFF	TGTGCCAGCAGCTTTGTACCCCCACTAGCGACTGTGTGGAACAATCGGGTAGAGCAGTTCTTC
NA	TRBV7-9	NA	TRBJ2-1	CASSLEGVEQFF	TGTGCCAGCAGCTTAGAAGGGGTTGAGCAGTTCTTC
TRBD2	TRBV18	NA	TRBJ2-1	CASSPQGLVGNEQFF	TGTGCCAGCTCACCACAAGGACTAGTAGGCAATGAGCAGTTCTTC
TRBD1	TRBV6-5	NA	TRBJ1-5	CASAFGTDPNQPQHF	TGTGCCAGCGCCTTCGGGACAGATCCCAATCAGCCCCAGCATTTT
NA	TRBV7-9	NA	TRBJ2-5	CASSFAGLEETQYF	TGTGCCAGCAGCTTCGCAGGGTTGGAAGAGACCCAGTACTTC
NA	TRBV4-1	NA	TRBJ2-7	CASSQETGSWYEQYF	TGCGCCAGCAGCCAAGAGACAGGCTCCTGGTACGAGCAGTACTTC
TRBD1	TRBV7-8	NA	TRBJ2-7	CASSPRDSSYEQYF	TGTGCCAGCAGCCCCCGGGACAGCTCCTACGAGCAGTACTTC
TRBD1	TRBV18	NA	TRBJ1-5	CASSPIGTASNQPQHF	TGTGCCAGCTCACCTATTGGGACAGCTAGCAATCAGCCCCAGCATTTT
NA	TRBV20-1	NA	TRBJ1-6	CSASQDSRTLNSPLHF	TGCAGTGCTAGTCAGGACAGCCGAACTCTCAATTCACCCCTCCACTTT
TRBD2	TRBV28	NA	TRBJ2-2	CASRPVTVISGENTGELFF	TGTGCCAGCAGACCCGTCACCGTCATTAGCGGGGAGAACACCGGGGAGCTGTTTTTT
NA	TRBV5-8	NA	TRBJ1-1	CASSLAGGLIEAFF	TGTGCCAGCAGCTTGGCGGGGGGGCTGATTGAAGCTTTCTTT
NA	TRBV7-9	NA	TRBJ2-2	CASSSGEYTGELFF	TGTGCCAGCAGCTCTGGAGAGTACACCGGGGAGCTGTTTTTT
NA	TRBV28	few	TRBJ2-7	CASSPQWEKYEQYF	TGTGCCAGCAGTCCCCAGTGGGAGAAGTACGAGCAGTACTTC
TRBD2	TRBV6-2/TRBV6-3	NA	TRBJ2-5	CASSRTRTSHQETQYF	TGTGCCAGCAGTCGAACTCGGACTAGCCATCAAGAGACCCAGTACTTC
NA	TRBV6-5	NA	TRBJ2-1	CASSLTAWSYNEQFF	TGTGCCAGCAGTTTGACAGCGTGGTCCTACAATGAGCAGTTCTTC
NA	TRBV3-1/TRBV3-2	NA	TRBJ1-2	CASSQDSHGYTF	TGTGCCAGCAGCCAAGATTCTCATGGCTACACCTTC
TRBD2	TRBV27	NA	TRBJ2-1	CASSPLAETVFKGFF	TGTGCCAGCAGCCCACTAGCGGAGACCGTCTTTAAGGGGTTCTTC
NA	TRBV24-1	NA	TRBJ1-2	CATSDNEGGVRGYTF	TGTGCCACCAGTGACAACGAAGGGGGGGTGCGTGGCTACACCTTC
NA	TRBV18	NA	TRBJ1-2	CASSYDRLYGYTF	TGTGCCAGCTCTTACGACAGGCTTTATGGCTACACCTTC
TRBD2	TRBV27	NA	TRBJ2-1	CASSQRLAGDNEQFF	TGTGCCAGCAGTCAGCGACTAGCGGGAGACAATGAGCAGTTCTTC
NA	TRBV7-9	NA	TRBJ1-5	CASSLDLRQPQHF	TGTGCCAGCAGCTTAGACTTGAGACAGCCCCAGCATTTT
NA	TRBV10-3	NA	TRBJ2-1	CAISGFRGNSYNEQFF	TGTGCCATCAGTGGGTTCCGCGGAAACTCCTACAATGAGCAGTTCTTC
TRBD1	TRBV25-1	NA	TRBJ1-1	CASRMEDRDFGEAFF	TGTGCCAGCAGGATGGAGGACAGGGATTTTGGTGAAGCTTTCTTT
NA	TRBV29-1	many	TRBJ2-5	CSTPSLRLGAHQETQYF	TGCAGCACCCCCTCCCTCCGATTAGGGGCCCACCAAGAGACCCAGTACTTC
NA	TRBV7-9	NA	TRBJ1-2	CASSQTSGYTF	TGTGCCAGCAGCCAGACAAGTGGCTACACCTTC
TRBD1	TRBV5-6	NA	TRBJ2-7	CASSTPGQGSAEQYF	TGTGCCAGCAGCACGCCGGGACAGGGCAGTGCCGAGCAGTACTTC